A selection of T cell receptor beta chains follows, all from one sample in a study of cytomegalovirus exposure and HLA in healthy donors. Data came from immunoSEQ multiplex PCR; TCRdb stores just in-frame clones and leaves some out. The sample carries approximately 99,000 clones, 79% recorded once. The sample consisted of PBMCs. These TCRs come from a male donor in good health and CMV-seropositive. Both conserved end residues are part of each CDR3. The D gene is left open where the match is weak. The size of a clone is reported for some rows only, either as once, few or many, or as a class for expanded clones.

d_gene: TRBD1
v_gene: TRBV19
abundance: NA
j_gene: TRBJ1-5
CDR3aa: CASSIGQGRQPQHF
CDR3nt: TGTGCCAGTAGTATCGGACAGGGCCGACAGCCCCAGCATTTT

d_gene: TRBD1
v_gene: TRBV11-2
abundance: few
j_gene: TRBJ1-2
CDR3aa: CASSSTGRYGYTF
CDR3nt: TGTGCCAGCAGCTCGACAGGGCGCTATGGCTACACCTTC

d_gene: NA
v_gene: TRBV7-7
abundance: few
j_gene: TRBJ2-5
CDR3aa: CASSPGRVLKETQYF
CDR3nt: TGTGCTAGCAGCCCCGGGCGGGTCCTTAAAGAGACCCAGTACTTC

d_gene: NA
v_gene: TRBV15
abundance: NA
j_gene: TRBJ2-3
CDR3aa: CATSRTSKVADTQYF
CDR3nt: TGTGCCACCAGCAGAACTAGCAAGGTCGCAGATACGCAGTATTTT

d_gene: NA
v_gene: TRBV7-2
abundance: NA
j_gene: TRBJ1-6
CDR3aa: CASSLHSAERISYNSPLHF
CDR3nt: TGTGCCAGCAGCTTACATTCAGCGGAACGAATCTCCTATAATTCACCCCTCCACTTT

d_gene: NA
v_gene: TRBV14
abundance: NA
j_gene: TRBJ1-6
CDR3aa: CASSHTGTYNSPLHF
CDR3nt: TGTGCCAGCAGCCATACGGGGACCTATAATTCACCCCTCCACTTT

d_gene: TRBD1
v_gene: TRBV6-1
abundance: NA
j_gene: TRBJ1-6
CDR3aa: CASSVGTGDPLHF
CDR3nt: TGTGCCAGCAGTGTGGGGACAGGGGACCCCCTCCACTTT

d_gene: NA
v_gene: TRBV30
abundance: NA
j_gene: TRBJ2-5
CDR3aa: CAWSAALQETQYF
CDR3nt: TGTGCCTGGAGTGCAGCGCTCCAAGAGACCCAGTACTTC

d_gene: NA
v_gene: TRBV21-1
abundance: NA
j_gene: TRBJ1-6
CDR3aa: CASSKDPTLQGTSYNSPLHF
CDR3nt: TGTGCCAGCAGCAAAGACCCCACCTTACAGGGCACCTCCTATAATTCACCCCTCCACTTT

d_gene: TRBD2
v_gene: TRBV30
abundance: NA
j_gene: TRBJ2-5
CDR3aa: CAWSAGTSGWGDQYF
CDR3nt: TGTGCCTGGAGTGCCGGGACTAGCGGCTGGGGGGACCAGTACTTC

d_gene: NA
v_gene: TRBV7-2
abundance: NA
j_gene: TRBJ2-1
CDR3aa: CASSRNNEQFF
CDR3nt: TGTGCCAGCAGTCGTAACAATGAGCAGTTCTTC

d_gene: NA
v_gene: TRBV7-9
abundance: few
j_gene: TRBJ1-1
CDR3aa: CASSLEGMNTEAFF
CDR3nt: TGTGCCAGCAGTCTCGAGGGTATGAACACTGAAGCTTTCTTT

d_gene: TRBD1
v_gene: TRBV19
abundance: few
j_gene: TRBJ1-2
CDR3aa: CASSRDRGDYGYTF
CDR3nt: TGTGCCAGTAGCCGGGACAGGGGGGACTATGGCTACACCTTC

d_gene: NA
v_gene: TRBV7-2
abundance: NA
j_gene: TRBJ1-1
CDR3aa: CASSQRTENTEAFF
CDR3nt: TGTGCCAGCAGCCAACGGACAGAGAACACTGAAGCTTTCTTT

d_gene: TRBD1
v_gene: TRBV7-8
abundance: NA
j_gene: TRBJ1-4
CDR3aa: CASSLGVTGANEKLFF
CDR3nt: TGTGCCAGCAGCTTAGGCGTGACAGGGGCTAATGAAAAACTGTTTTTT

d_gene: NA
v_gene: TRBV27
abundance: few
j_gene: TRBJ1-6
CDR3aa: CASSQQVFGSPLHF
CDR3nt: TGTGCCAGCAGTCAACAGGTGTTTGGGTCACCCCTCCACTTT

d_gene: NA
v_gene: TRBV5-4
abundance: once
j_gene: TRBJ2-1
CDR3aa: CASLGASVYNEQFF
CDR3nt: TGTGCCAGCTTGGGAGCGTCCGTTTACAATGAGCAGTTCTTC

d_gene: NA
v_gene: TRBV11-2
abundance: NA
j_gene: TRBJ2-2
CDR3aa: CASSLETGNTGELFF
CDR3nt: TGTGCCAGCAGCTTAGAAACAGGGAACACCGGGGAGCTGTTTTTT

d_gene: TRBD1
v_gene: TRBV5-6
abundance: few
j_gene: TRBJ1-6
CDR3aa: CASSFGTGASPLHF
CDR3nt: TGTGCCAGCAGCTTCGGGACAGGGGCTTCACCCCTCCACTTT

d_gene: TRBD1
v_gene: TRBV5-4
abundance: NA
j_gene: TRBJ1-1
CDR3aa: CASSLKGTGNTEAFF
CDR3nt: TGTGCCAGCAGCTTAAAGGGGACAGGGAACACTGAAGCTTTCTTT

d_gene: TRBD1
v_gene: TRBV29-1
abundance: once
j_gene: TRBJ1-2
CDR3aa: CSAGDSYGYTF
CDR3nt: TGCAGCGCCGGGGACAGCTATGGCTACACCTTC

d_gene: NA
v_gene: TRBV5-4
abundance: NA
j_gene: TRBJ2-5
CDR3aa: CASSFTGFQETQYF
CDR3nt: TGTGCCAGCAGCTTTACGGGGTTCCAAGAGACCCAGTACTTC

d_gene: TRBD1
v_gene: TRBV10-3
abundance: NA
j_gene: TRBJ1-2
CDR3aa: CAISVQPARTGERANYGYTF
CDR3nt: TGTGCCATCAGTGTACAACCTGCCCGGACAGGGGAGAGGGCTAACTATGGCTACACCTTC

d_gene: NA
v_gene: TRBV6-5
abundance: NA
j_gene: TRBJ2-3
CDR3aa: CASSSLSRSTDTQYF
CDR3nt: TGTGCCAGCAGTTCTCTCTCCAGGAGCACAGATACGCAGTATTTT

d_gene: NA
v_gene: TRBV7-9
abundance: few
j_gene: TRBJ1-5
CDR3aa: CASSPDNQPQHF
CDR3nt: TGTGCCAGCAGCCCAGATAATCAGCCCCAGCATTTT

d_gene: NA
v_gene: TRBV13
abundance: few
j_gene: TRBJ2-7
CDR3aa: CASSSQETGSYEQYF
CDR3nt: TGTGCCAGCAGCTCCCAAGAGACGGGCTCCTACGAGCAGTACTTC

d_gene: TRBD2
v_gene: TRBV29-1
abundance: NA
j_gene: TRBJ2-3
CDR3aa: CSVESRGLAGGRVGTQYF
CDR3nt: TGCAGCGTTGAAAGCCGAGGTCTAGCGGGGGGGCGGGTCGGTACGCAGTATTTT

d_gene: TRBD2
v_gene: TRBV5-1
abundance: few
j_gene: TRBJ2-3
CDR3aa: CASSLLAGFTDTQYF
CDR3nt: TGCGCCAGCAGCTTACTAGCGGGGTTCACAGATACGCAGTATTTT

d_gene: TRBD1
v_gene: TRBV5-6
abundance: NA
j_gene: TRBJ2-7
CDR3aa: CASSLWTGGWDEQYF
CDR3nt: TGTGCCAGCAGCTTGTGGACAGGGGGCTGGGACGAGCAGTACTTC

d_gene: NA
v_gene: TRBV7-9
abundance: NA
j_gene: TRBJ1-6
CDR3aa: CASSLRSYNSPLHF
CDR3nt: TGTGCCAGCAGCTTAAGGAGTTATAATTCACCCCTCCACTTT

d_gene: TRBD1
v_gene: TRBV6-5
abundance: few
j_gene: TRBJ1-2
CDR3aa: CASSYSSGTVGYTF
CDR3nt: TGTGCCAGCAGTTATTCATCCGGGACAGTTGGGTACACCTTC

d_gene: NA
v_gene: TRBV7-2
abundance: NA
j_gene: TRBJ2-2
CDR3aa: CASSLAGVAGELFF
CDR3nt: TGTGCCAGCAGCTTAGCAGGGGTCGCCGGGGAGCTGTTTTTT

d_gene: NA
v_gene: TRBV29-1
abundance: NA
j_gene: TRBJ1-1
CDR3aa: CSVEGGGMNTEAFF
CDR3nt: TGCAGCGTTGAAGGGGGAGGGATGAACACTGAAGCTTTCTTT

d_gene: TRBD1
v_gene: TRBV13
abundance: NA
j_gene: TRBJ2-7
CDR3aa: CASSLLTGVDEQYF
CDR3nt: TGTGCCAGCAGCTTACTTACAGGGGTGGACGAGCAGTACTTC

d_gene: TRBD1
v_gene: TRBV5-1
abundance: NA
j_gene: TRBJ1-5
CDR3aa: CASSLEGGSNQPQHF
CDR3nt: TGCGCCAGCAGCTTGGAAGGGGGCAGCAATCAGCCCCAGCATTTT

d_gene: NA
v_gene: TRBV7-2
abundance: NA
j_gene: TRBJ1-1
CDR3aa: CASSLARDRIRGTEAFF
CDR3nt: TGTGCCAGCAGCTTGGCCCGTGACAGGATCAGGGGCACTGAAGCTTTCTTT

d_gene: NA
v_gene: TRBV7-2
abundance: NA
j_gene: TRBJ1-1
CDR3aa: CASSYQGKAAFF
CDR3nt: TGTGCCAGCAGCTACCAGGGGAAAGCAGCTTTCTTT

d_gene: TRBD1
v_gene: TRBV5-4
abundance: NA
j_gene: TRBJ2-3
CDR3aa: CATSDRDTDTQYF
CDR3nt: TGTGCCACCTCGGACAGGGACACAGATACGCAGTATTTT

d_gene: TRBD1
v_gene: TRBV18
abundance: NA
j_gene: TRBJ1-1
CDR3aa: CASSPLTGSLNTEAFF
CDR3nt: TGTGCCAGCTCACCACTGACAGGGAGCCTGAACACTGAAGCTTTCTTT

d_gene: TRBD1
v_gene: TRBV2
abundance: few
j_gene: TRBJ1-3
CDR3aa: CASSEGTGVSGNTIYF
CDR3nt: TGTGCCAGCAGTGAAGGGACAGGGGTCTCTGGAAACACCATATATTTT

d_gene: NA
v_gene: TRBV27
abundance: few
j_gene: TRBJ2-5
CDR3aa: CASSSLTRAQETQYF
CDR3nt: TGTGCCAGCAGTTCCCTGACTAGAGCACAAGAGACCCAGTACTTC

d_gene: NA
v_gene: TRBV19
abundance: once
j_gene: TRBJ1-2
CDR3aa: CASIGRVGGYTF
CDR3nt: TGTGCCAGTATTGGGCGGGTGGGCGGCTACACCTTC

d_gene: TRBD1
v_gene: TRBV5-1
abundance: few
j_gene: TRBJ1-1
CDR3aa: CASGHDRQGGNTEAFF
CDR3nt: TGCGCCAGCGGCCATGACCGACAGGGAGGGAACACTGAAGCTTTCTTT

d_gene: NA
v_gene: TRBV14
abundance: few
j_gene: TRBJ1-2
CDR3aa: CASSQVTGWNYGYTF
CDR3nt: TGTGCCAGCAGCCAAGTCACAGGGTGGAACTATGGCTACACCTTC

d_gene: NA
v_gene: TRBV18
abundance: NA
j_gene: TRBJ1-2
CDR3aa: CASSPEGNYGYTF
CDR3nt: TGTGCCAGCTCACCGGAGGGGAACTATGGCTACACCTTC

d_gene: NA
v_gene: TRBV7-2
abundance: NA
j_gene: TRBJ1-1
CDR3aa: CASRRGDGDTEAFF
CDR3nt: TGTGCCAGTCGACGGGGGGACGGGGACACTGAAGCTTTCTTT

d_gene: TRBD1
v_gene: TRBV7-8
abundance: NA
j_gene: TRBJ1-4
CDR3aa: CASSSGYRGREKLFF
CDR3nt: TGTGCCAGCAGCTCCGGCTACAGGGGTCGGGAAAAACTGTTTTTT

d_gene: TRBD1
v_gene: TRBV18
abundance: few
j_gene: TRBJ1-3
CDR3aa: CASSPSGQTSSGNTIYF
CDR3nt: TGTGCCAGCTCACCATCGGGACAGACAAGCTCTGGAAACACCATATATTTT